Listed below are T cell receptor beta chains from one sample, sequenced in a study of blood T cell repertoires in COVID-19. Clones were sequenced by immunoSEQ multiplex PCR, and TCRdb holds only the in-frame ones, with some missing. The sample records fewer than 40,000 clones, about 91% being singletons. Sequencing was performed on peripheral blood. The source is a man older than 75 with acute or convalescent COVID-19. Both conserved end residues are part of each CDR3. A D gene is named only where the DNA matches it firmly. Only some rows state a clone size, as once, few, many or a class for expanded clones.

d_call,clone_size,v_call,j_call,cdr3_aa,cdr3_nt
NA,once,TRBV2,TRBJ1-1,CATRPGRVMNTEAFF,TGTGCCACCCGGCCGGGCAGGGTCATGAACACTGAAGCTTTCTTT
NA,NA,TRBV5-1,TRBJ1-1,CASSAQGGENTEAFF,TGCGCCAGCAGCGCGCAGGGAGGCGAAAACACTGAAGCTTTCTTT
NA,NA,TRBV9,TRBJ1-4,CASSVAIDSTNEKLFF,TGTGCCAGCAGCGTAGCTATCGACAGCACTAATGAAAAACTGTTTTTT
TRBD1,NA,TRBV7-2,TRBJ2-5,CASSYDRAQETQYF,TGTGCCAGCAGCTATGACAGGGCGCAAGAGACCCAGTACTTC
NA,NA,TRBV6-5,TRBJ2-5,CASSYERARGTQYF,TGTGCCAGCAGTTACGAGAGGGCGCGGGGGACCCAGTACTTC
NA,NA,TRBV12-3/TRBV12-4,TRBJ1-2,CASRSDSVYGYTF,TGTGCCAGCAGGTCGGACAGCGTCTATGGCTACACCTTC
TRBD2,NA,TRBV24-1,TRBJ2-3,CATSGATSGGADTQYF,TGTGCCACCAGTGGCGCGACTAGCGGGGGGGCAGATACGCAGTATTTT
TRBD1,NA,TRBV18,TRBJ2-7,CASSQGTGGVSSSYEQYF,TGTGCCAGCTCCCAGGGGACAGGGGGCGTCTCGAGCTCCTACGAGCAGTACTTC
NA,NA,TRBV19,TRBJ2-5,CASSRPRGEGQETQYF,TGTGCCAGTAGTAGACCAAGGGGTGAAGGGCAAGAGACCCAGTACTTC
NA,NA,TRBV5-1,TRBJ2-5,CASSGSQETQYF,TGCGCCAGCAGCGGCAGTCAAGAGACCCAGTACTTC
NA,NA,TRBV7-2,TRBJ2-2,CASSFQLDTGELFF,TGTGCCAGCAGCTTTCAACTAGATACCGGGGAGCTGTTTTTT